A single TCR beta chain is shown here with its context. Its cognate antigen is unknown. Each CDR3 protein gets one entry after TCRdb re-called the reads with MiXCR. The top ten clones hold roughly 20% of a sample with nearly 700,000 distinct CDR3 sequences, 30% to 35% of them seen once. Germline-derived CDR1 and CDR2 are SGHNT and YYREEE (reference sequence). The junction had 7 bases not matched to a gene; V was cut back by 3 bases and J by 8 bases. The CDR3 runs 14 residues. This entry is derived from a study of T cell repertoires in cytomegalovirus infection. In the study overall: TCR beta signatures that were public indicated CMV infection and matching HLA type.

Study results and caveats: HLA-C-restricted CMV-specific TCR beta clonotypes prevailed in the ex vivo response. Summed frequency of public TCR beta families distinguished CMV carriers with the relevant HLA.

The material sequenced was cultured PBMCs, taken from culture after CMV antigen stimulation. This TCR was recovered from a human donor in good health (CMV status not recorded). Some clones in this sample may be carry-over from other donors' samples. The V gene is TRBV5-4, the J gene TRBJ1-4; TRBD1 aligns across 7 bases. CDR3: CASSSGTAVEKLFF. CDR3 nucleotide sequence: TGTGCCAGCAGCTCCGGGACAGCAGTGGAAAAACTGTTTTTT. Full variable domain (outside the CDR3, taken from reference TRBV5-4 and TRBJ1-4): ETGVTQSPTHLIKTRGQQVTLRCSSQSGHNTVSWYQQALGQGPQFIFQYYREEENGRGNFPPRFSGLQFPNYSSELNVNALELDDSALYLCASSSGTAVEKLFFGSGTQLSVL.